This T cell receptor beta chain appears in the sequencing data of a study of early T cells in non-severe SARS-CoV-2 infection. As for the study in general: Chains were unpaired, as sequencing was done on bulk RNA from unsorted whole blood.

This clonotype was recorded at least ten times. Each single cDNA molecule received a unique molecular identifier. TCRdb processed the 5' RACE reads anew with MiXCR; each CDR3 protein has one entry. The sample includes nearly 30,000 distinct CDR3 sequences, 5.5% to 6.5% of them seen just once. This CDR3 comprises 12 residues. The V end lost 3 bases, the J end lost 7 bases, and 10 bases lay between the germline ends. Germline lookup yields CDR1 LGHNA and CDR2 YNFKEQ. The sequenced material came from whole blood. The TCR sequence derives from an adult who was a healthcare worker with PCR-confirmed SARS-CoV-2 infection or an uninfected control (not recorded which). This chain joins TRBV4-2 and TRBJ2-7; the D is unclear. The CDR3 bases are TGTGCCAGCAGCCAGACCGCAGGTGAGCAGTACTTC. Translated: CASSQTAGEQYF.